The 18 T cell receptor beta chains presented below share a single source sample, sequenced in a study of T cells in Graves' hyperthyroidism and ophthalmopathy. The source material, RNA transcripts, was used to amplify TCR beta CDR3 regions. TCR CDR3 underwent first-round RT-PCR with the HTBI primer set. TCRdb recomputed calls from the multiplex PCR reads with MiXCR, one row per CDR3 protein. The table shows around 210,000 distinct CDR3 sequences, with about a sixth occurring only once. Sequencing input: blood. All receptors come from a woman in her forties or fifties with Graves' hyperthyroidism.

This clonotype was detected ten times or more. This sequence joins TRBV7-9 and TRBJ2-7; D gene unclear. The ends were cut back, 1 base at V and 6 bases at J, with 7 bases in the middle. The germline CDR1 and CDR2 sequences are SEHNR and FQNEAQ (reference sequence). This CDR3 spans 12 amino acids. DNA of the CDR3: TGTGCCAGCAGCTTAGTTGTGGGCGAGCAGTACTTC. This gives the protein CASSLVVGEQYF.

This clonotype was counted a few times. This chain joins TRBV18 and TRBJ1-4; D is uncertain. V gave up 3 bases and J gave up 7 bases, with 6 bases separating them. Germline values: CDR1 KGHSH, CDR2 LQKENI. CDR3 size: 12 residues. The CDR3: CASSPEGEKLFF. CDR3 DNA: TGTGCCAGCTCACCGGAGGGTGAAAAACTGTTTTTT.

This clonotype was found many times. The chain is built from TRBV28 and TRBJ1-3; D is perhaps TRBD1 (5 bases). The CDR3 spans 17 residues. V was shortened by 4 bases and J by 4 bases, with 20 bases between the two germline ends. Per germline, CDR1 MDHEN and CDR2 SYDVKM. DNA for the CDR3: TGTGCCAGCAGTTCCCCAGTTGGGGGATTACAAGGAAACACCATATATTTT. It is translated as CASSSPVGGLQGNTIYF.

This clonotype was counted many times. The chain employs TRBV30 and TRBJ1-2, with D possibly TRBD1 on 5 matching bases. Trimming took 1 base from V and 8 from J, leaving 8 bases between them. There are 11 residues in the CDR3. CDR1 is GTSNPN and CDR2 is SVGIG in the germline V gene (reference sequence). The CDR3 sequence is CAWSDGAGYTF. DNA of the CDR3: TGTGCCTGGAGTGATGGGGCGGGCTACACCTTC. The full variable domain, its missing parts supplied by reference TRBV30 and TRBJ1-2, is SQTIHQWPATLVQPVGSPLSLECTVEGTSNPNLYWYRQAAGRGLQLLFYSVGIGQISSEVPQNLSASRPQDRQFILSSKKLLLSDSGFYLCAWSDGAGYTFGSGTRLTVV.

The chain couples TRBV9 to TRBJ2-1; TRBD2 agrees at 14 bases. V shed 2 bases, J shed 7 bases, and the junction held 8 bases outside the gene matches. This CDR3 is built from 17 residues. Germline V gene lookup returns CDR1 SGDLS and CDR2 YYNGEE. The CDR3 region has the DNA TGTGCCAGCAGCGTTCTGGGAGGGACTAGCGGGAGTAATGAGCAGTTCTTC. This gives the protein CASSVLGGTSGSNEQFF.

This clonotype appeared many times. The J gene is TRBJ2-7, the V gene TRBV11-3, with D possibly being TRBD2 (5 bases). The V end was cut by 5 bases, the J end by 6 bases, with 26 bases between. Germline V lookup: CDR1 SGHNT, CDR2 YENEEA. CDR3 length: 17 amino acids. CDR3 loop: CASSPEVPSTPTIEQYF. For the CDR3, the DNA is TGTGCCAGCAGCCCAGAGGTCCCTAGCACACCTACTATCGAGCAGTACTTC.

V and J are TRBV6-1 and TRBJ1-2; the D gene is possibly TRBD1 (6 bases). CDR3 length equals 13 residues. Trimming removed 11 bases from V and 4 bases from J, with 17 bases in between. The germline CDR1 and CDR2 sequences are MNHNS and SASEGT. Here the CDR3 DNA reads TGTGCCGTCGTAGGACAGACTTTCTATGGCTACACCTTC. Its protein product is CAVVGQTFYGYTF.

This clonotype came up many times. CDR3 nucleotides: TGTGCCAGCAGTGTAAATTGGGACAGGTCCAATGAGCAGTTCTTC. Its translation is CASSVNWDRSNEQFF. The chain is built from TRBV6-1 and TRBJ2-1; 8 bases are a match to TRBD1. The V and J ends lost 4 bases and 6 bases, in that order; junction bases with no gene match: 8. Germline CDR1 reads MNHNS; CDR2 reads SASEGT. This CDR3 is built from 15 residues.

This clonotype was counted ten times or more. The chain joins TRBV28 to TRBJ1-2; D perhaps matches TRBD1 (5 bases). CDR1 is MDHEN, CDR2 SYDVKM, per germline. Trimming removed 7 bases from V and 7 bases from J, with 19 bases in between. This CDR3 is built from 14 residues. CDR3 DNA sequence: TGTGCCAGCAAGACGGGACCTCGGGTACGTGGCTACACCTTC. This sequence encodes CASKTGPRVRGYTF.

V usage is TRBV20-1 and J usage is TRBJ1-6; the D gene is possibly TRBD1 (5 bases). In germline, CDR1 is DFQATT, CDR2 SNEGSKA (reference sequence). This CDR3 comprises 14 residues. V gave up 2 bases and J gave up 10 bases, with 15 bases separating them. In DNA, the CDR3 is TGCAGTGCTAGAACTCAGGGTGCTAGGTCACCCCTCCACTTT. Encoded protein: CSARTQGARSPLHF.

The rearrangement uses TRBV19 and TRBJ1-1; TRBD1 matches 7 bases. Germline assignment: CDR1 LNHDA and CDR2 SQIVND (reference sequence). This CDR3 has 13 amino acids. J was trimmed by 3 bases and V by 7 bases; bases with no gene match: 5. Here the CDR3 DNA reads TGTGCCAGTAACCGACAGGGTTACACTGAAGCTTTCTTT. Translating it yields CASNRQGYTEAFF.

This clonotype has more than one count but fewer than ten. The chain uses TRBV29-1 and TRBJ1-2; 11 nucleotides agree with TRBD1. CDR1 is SQVTM and CDR2 is ANQGSEA in the germline V gene. The CDR3 is 14 amino acids. V lost 3 bases to trimming and J lost 4 bases; unmatched junction nucleotides: 4. This CDR3 is CSVDTGTGGYGYTF. The CDR3 region has the DNA TGCAGCGTTGATACCGGGACAGGGGGCTATGGCTACACCTTC.

A few counts support this clonotype. The genes are TRBV9 and TRBJ2-6; D unclear. In germline, CDR1 is SGDLS, CDR2 YYNGEE. The V gene lost 2 bases and the J gene lost 4 bases, with 10 bases spanning the gap. This CDR3 comprises 15 residues. The CDR3 nucleotides read TGTGCCAGCAGCGTGCCAGTCGGCGGGGCCAACGTCCTGACTTTC. This gives the protein CASSVPVGGANVLTF.

This clonotype was counted between two and nine times. Just one base apart from a much larger clone, this may be a read error. No conserved phenylalanine or tryptophan ends this CDR3, so it is likely a read error. The chain is built from TRBV12-3 or TRBV12-4 and TRBJ1-1; D is unclear. The ends were cut back, 0 bases at V and 4 bases at J, with 6 bases in the middle. The CDR3 is 13 amino acids. CDR3 sequence: CASSLAIGTEAFV. The CDR3 region has the DNA TGTGCCAGCAGTTTAGCGATCGGCACTGAAGCTTTCGTT.

This clonotype was picked up a small number of times. The chain has TRBV6-5 and TRBJ1-2, with D possibly TRBD1 on 5 matching bases. The CDR3 runs to 16 residues. The germline CDR1 and CDR2 sequences are MNHEY and SVGAGI. V was clipped by 0 bases and J by 7 bases, with 18 bases between them. The CDR3 protein is CASSYSIRTQVLGYTF. CDR3 nucleotides: TGTGCCAGCAGTTACTCTATACGTACACAGGTCCTTGGCTACACCTTC.

The rearrangement joins TRBV2 to TRBJ2-1; 7 nucleotides line up with TRBD2. This CDR3 is built from 12 residues. Germline V gene lookup returns CDR1 SNHLY and CDR2 FYNNEI. V was clipped by 3 bases and J by 12 bases; unmatched bases: 5. CDR3: CASSDLPGGQFF. The CDR3 DNA sequence: TGTGCCAGCAGTGACCTCCCGGGGGGGCAGTTCTTC.

This clonotype was seen a handful of times. The chain links TRBV7-2 to TRBJ2-3; 10 bases fit TRBD1. Germline CDR1 SGHTA, CDR2 FQGNSA. V gave up 4 bases and J gave up 1 base; unmatched junction bases: 5. This CDR3 is built from 16 residues. For the CDR3, the DNA is TGTGCCAGCAGCTGGGGACAGGGGCAAGGCACAGATACGCAGTATTTT. Its protein product is CASSWGQGQGTDTQYF.

This chain connects TRBV7-2 to TRBJ2-7; D might be TRBD1 or TRBD2, each matching 5 bases. This CDR3 is built from 15 residues. Germline assignment: CDR1 SGHTA and CDR2 FQGNSA. Trimming removed 1 base from V and 9 bases from J, with 19 bases in between. CDR3 DNA sequence: TGTGCCAGCAGCTTAGTCCCCTCCGGGGCGAATCGGCAGTACTTC. Protein product: CASSLVPSGANRQYF.